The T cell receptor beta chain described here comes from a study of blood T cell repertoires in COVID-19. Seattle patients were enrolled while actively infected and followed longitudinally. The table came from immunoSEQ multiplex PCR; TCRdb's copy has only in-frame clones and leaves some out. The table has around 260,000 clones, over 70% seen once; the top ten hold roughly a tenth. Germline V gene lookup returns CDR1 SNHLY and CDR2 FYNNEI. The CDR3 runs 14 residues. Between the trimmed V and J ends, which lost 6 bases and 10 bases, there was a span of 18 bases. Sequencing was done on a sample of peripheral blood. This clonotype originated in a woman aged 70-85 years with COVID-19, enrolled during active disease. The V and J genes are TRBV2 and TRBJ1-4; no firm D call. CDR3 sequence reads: CASRADPGSPKLFF. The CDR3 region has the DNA TGTGCCAGCAGGGCGGACCCGGGAAGTCCAAAACTGTTTTTT.